Below are 28 T cell receptor beta chains sequenced from a single sample in a study of tumor-infiltrating lymphocytes in primary liver carcinoma. From around 18-30 mg of unsorted bulk tissue, DNA and RNA were co-extracted together. TCR beta cDNA was reverse-transcribed from about 550 ng of total RNA. The reaction used a constant-region primer and ProtoScript II reverse transcriptase. Researchers made the TCR beta libraries by running three nested multiplex PCR rounds with slightly modified ARM-PCR. In the first two PCR rounds, TRBV1-TRBV30 forward primers were paired with a C-beta reverse primer, and each round lasted approximately 9 cycles. One entry per CDR3 protein results from TCRdb running MiXCR on the multiplex PCR reads. The table lists about 130,000 distinct CDR3 sequences, 64% of them singletons, with approximately 8.9% in the top ten. Sequencing was performed on liver tumor tissue from sampling region 3. The subset here: tumor region T3, left-lateral pole. These receptors came from an older woman with primary liver carcinoma and hepatitis B virus infection.

This clonotype was picked up many times. The chain carries TRBV6-5 and TRBJ2-1; TRBD2 agrees at 7 bases. Germline lookup yields CDR1 MNHEY and CDR2 SVGAGI. This CDR3 region has 15 residues. With 7 bases clipped from V and 0 bases from J, the junction kept 6 bases outside the gene matches. In DNA, the CDR3 is TGTGCCAGCACCGAAGCGGGAAGCTCCTACAATGAGCAGTTCTTC. Translation: CASTEAGSSYNEQFF.

About this clonotype: This may come from a read error, since a much larger clone is one base off. This chain joins TRBV5-6 and TRBJ2-1, with 13 bases aligning to TRBD2. CDR1 is SGHDT, CDR2 YYEEEE, per germline. The J segment lost 15 bases and the V segment lost 4 bases, leaving 13 bases of the junction unmatched. This CDR3 has 15 amino acids. The CDR3 spells CASSTGTSGKVARFF. The CDR3 nucleotides read TGTGCCAGCAGCACCGGGACTAGCGGGAAGGTGGCCCGGTTCTTC.

This clonotype is medium-sized (0.01 to 0.1%) by share. This sequence joins TRBV11-2 and TRBJ1-1, with 11 bases identical to TRBD1. With V trimmed by 5 bases and J by 3 bases, 11 bases remained unmatched. CDR3 length equals 17 residues. Germline loops: CDR1 SGHAT, CDR2 FQNNGV. CDR3 protein: CASSRGQGAFLDTEAFF. Written as DNA, the CDR3 is TGTGCCAGCAGCCGTGGACAGGGGGCTTTCTTGGACACTGAAGCTTTCTTT.

This clonotype was observed once. One base away lies a much larger clone, so this may be a sequencing read error. The chain couples TRBV6-2 or TRBV6-3 to TRBJ2-5; 8 bases line up with TRBD2. This CDR3 is built from 16 residues. V lost 4 bases, J lost 4 bases, and 11 bases stayed unmatched. CDR1 MNHEY and CDR2 SVGEGT come from the germline V gene. The chain's CDR3 is CASSSYRTSIGETQYF. The CDR3 nucleotides read TGTGCCAGCAGTTCCTACCGGACTAGCATCGGAGAGACCCAGTACTTC.

In the case of this clonotype: One end of the junction fails to match germline, which may point to a read error. The chain employs TRBV29-1 and TRBJ2-5; a weak D match, TRBD2 (5 bases). The CDR3 consists of 14 residues. Germline V CDR1 and CDR2: SQVTM, ANQGSEA. The CDR3 bases are TGCAGCGTTTCCGTGGGATCTATTGGGGAGACCCAGCACTTC. Translation: CSVSVGSIGETQHF.

This clonotype has a single count. The junction does not match germline at one end; this may be a read error. CDR3 sequence reads: CASSLGGGRLDEQFF. CDR3 DNA: TGTGCCAGCAGCTTAGGAGGCGGGAGACTTGATGAGCAATTCTTC. The chain carries TRBV11-2 and TRBJ2-1; the match to TRBD2 covers 7 bases. Germline V CDR1 and CDR2: SGHAT, FQNNGV. The CDR3 covers 15 residues.

Regarding this clonotype: An end of the junction does not agree with germline; a read error may underlie this. This sequence joins TRBV12-3 or TRBV12-4 and TRBJ2-4; the D gene is possibly TRBD1 (5 bases). CDR3 size: 17 residues. The CDR3 nucleotides are TGTGCCAGCAGTCCTGGGGCTGGCAGAAACTCTTGGAACATTCAGAACTTC. This sequence encodes CASSPGAGRNSWNIQNF.

On this clonotype itself: Sequence at one end of the junction differs from germline and may be a read error. V usage is TRBV11-3 and J usage is TRBJ2-3; D might be TRBD1 (6 bases). This CDR3 is built from 20 residues. Germline assignment: CDR1 SGHNT and CDR2 YENEEA. The CDR3 loop is CASSLERGNTRLGPSDTQCF. The CDR3 bases are TGTGCCAGCAGCTTAGAGAGGGGGAATACGCGCCTTGGTCCCTCAGATACGCAGTGTTTT.

This clonotype has just a few counts. Here the CDR3 reads CASSFPTPGLAGAYEQYF. The CDR3, as DNA: TGTGCCAGCAGTTTCCCAACCCCCGGCCTAGCGGGAGCTTACGAGCAGTACTTC. The chain links TRBV28 to TRBJ2-7; TRBD2 matches 10 bases. Unmatched junction bases numbered 15, after V lost 3 bases and J lost 4 bases. The CDR3 is 18 residues long. Germline CDR1 MDHEN, CDR2 SYDVKM.

This clonotype was counted ten times or more. This chain connects TRBV12-3 or TRBV12-4 to TRBJ2-7, with D perhaps being TRBD1 or TRBD2 (5 bases each). The CDR3 is 12 amino acids. The V gene lost 6 bases and the J gene lost 9 bases, with 15 bases spanning the gap. CDR3 DNA sequence: TGTGCCAGCAGCTCCCGGGGCACCAGGCAGTACTTC. It yields the protein CASSSRGTRQYF.

Note on this clonotype: An end of the junction does not agree with germline; a read error may underlie this. The chain links TRBV6-5 to TRBJ1-5, with D hard to call. The CDR3 extends over 14 amino acids. CDR1 and CDR2 (germline): MNHEY, SVGAGI. The CDR3 sequence is CDSSYGPSHQLQHF. CDR3 coding DNA: TGTGACAGCAGTTACGGGCCCAGCCATCAGCTCCAGCATTTT.

This clonotype turned up a few times. The genes are TRBV6-1 and TRBJ2-7; maybe TRBD2 (5 bases). The CDR3 length is 15 residues. Germline CDR1 is MNHNS and CDR2 is SASEGT. Trimming left V 2 bases short and J 0 bases short, with 11 bases between. The DNA of the CDR3 is TGTGCCAGCAGTGAATCTAATGGGAGCTCCTACGAGCAGTACTTC. As protein: CASSESNGSSYEQYF.

This clonotype was observed a single time. The junction departs from the called germline gene at one end, perhaps through a read error. This chain connects TRBV11-2 to TRBJ2-1; 12 positions agree with TRBD2. Germline values: CDR1 SGHAT, CDR2 FQNNGV. The CDR3 runs 15 residues. The CDR3 reads CTSSTTSGSSNELFF. The CDR3, as DNA: TGTACCAGCAGCACGACTAGCGGGAGTAGTAATGAGCTGTTCTTC.

As regards this clonotype: Since no conserved phenylalanine or tryptophan closes the CDR3, a read error is the likely cause. The chain uses TRBV11-3 and TRBJ2-1, with TRBD2 matching 11 bases. Looked up from germline, CDR1 is SGHNT and CDR2 is YENEEA. This CDR3 region has 15 residues. The CDR3 DNA sequence: TGTGCTAGCAGCTTACTAGCGGGGGACTACAATAAGCAGTTCCTC. Residues: CASSLLAGDYNKQFL.

This clonotype was found many times. This chain joins TRBV6-1 and TRBJ1-3; D unresolved. Germline CDR1 MNHNS, CDR2 SASEGT. V shed 0 bases and J shed 3 bases, with 9 bases lying between them. The CDR3 consists of 15 residues. The CDR3 sequence is CASSEALGGGNTIYF. CDR3 coding DNA: TGTGCCAGCAGTGAAGCCTTGGGTGGTGGAAACACCATATATTTT.

The rearrangement joins TRBV28 to TRBJ1-5; TRBD1 matches 9 bases. This CDR3 comprises 15 residues. The germline V gene has CDR1 MDHEN and CDR2 SYDVKM. J was trimmed by 9 bases and V by 5 bases; bases with no gene match: 11. CDR3 in amino acids: CASSAPGQGLVPQHF. DNA of the CDR3: TGTGCCAGCAGTGCCCCGGGACAGGGCTTGGTGCCCCAGCATTTT.

About this clonotype: The junction shows a germline mismatch at one end, possibly a read error. The rearrangement joins TRBV5-1 to TRBJ1-1; D unresolved. Germline values: CDR1 SGHRS, CDR2 YFSETQ. The CDR3 has 17 amino acids. DNA for the CDR3: TGCGCCAGCAGCTTGGATCCTTGGTCTTGGGCAGGAACTGATGCTTTCTTT. Protein product: CASSLDPWSWAGTDAFF.

This chain uses TRBV11-2 with TRBJ2-7; D is unclear. Germline V lookup: CDR1 SGHAT, CDR2 FQNNGV. The V end lost 7 bases, the J end lost 7 bases, and 20 bases lay between the germline ends. The CDR3 spans 14 residues. The CDR3 coding sequence is TGTGCCAGCATCCACCAGAGAGTGGGTGAGGAGCAGTACTTC. Translation: CASIHQRVGEEQYF.

Comments on this clonotype: A read error is possible here, since a much larger clone lies one base away. This chain joins TRBV5-6 and TRBJ1-6; no clear D gene. Per the germline V gene, CDR1 is SGHDT and CDR2 is YYEEEE. V was clipped by 1 base and J by 9 bases, with 20 bases between them. This CDR3 contains 17 residues. CDR3 in amino acids: CASSLLPSPLGGSPLHF. The CDR3 DNA follows: TGTGCCAGCAGCTTGCTTCCCAGCCCCCTCGGCGGTTCACCCCTCCACTTT.

In the case of this clonotype: Sequence at one end of the junction differs from germline and may be a read error. The chain joins TRBV28 to TRBJ2-3, with 10 bases identical to TRBD2. The CDR3 length is 15 residues. Germline-derived CDR1 and CDR2 are MDHEN and SYDVKM. CDR3 DNA: TGTACCAGCAGTTTAGCCGGGCTAGCGGGGGATGCCCCGTATTTT. It translates to CTSSLAGLAGDAPYF.

With regard to this clonotype: A read error may account for a junction end that differs from germline. The chain couples TRBV29-1 to TRBJ2-7; 8 nucleotides align to TRBD1. The CDR3 spans 15 residues. CDR1 is SQVTM, CDR2 ANQGSEA, per germline. The CDR3: CSVAGRGPGSYELYF. Here the CDR3 DNA reads TGCAGCGTTGCCGGCAGGGGGCCTGGCTCCTACGAGCTGTACTTC.

This clonotype was recorded many times. The rearrangement joins TRBV6-1 to TRBJ1-5; TRBD1 matches 7 bases. From germline, CDR1 is MNHNS and CDR2 SASEGT. The CDR3 is made up of 13 amino acids. The junction had 4 bases not matched to a gene; V was cut back by 11 bases and J by 0 bases. The CDR3 is CAGGQHSNQPQHF. For the CDR3, the DNA is TGTGCCGGGGGACAGCATAGCAATCAGCCCCAGCATTTT.

This clonotype was observed at least ten times. This chain uses TRBV11-2 with TRBJ2-7; D is unclear. Trimming took 0 bases from V and 2 from J, leaving 5 bases between them. Looked up from germline, CDR1 is SGHAT and CDR2 is FQNNGV. The CDR3 spans 13 residues. This CDR3 is CASSLDPAYEQYF. Here the CDR3 DNA reads TGTGCCAGCAGCTTAGATCCGGCCTACGAGCAGTACTTC.

The V gene is TRBV5-1, the J gene TRBJ1-2; no clear D. The length of the CDR3 is 15 residues. The V gene lost 4 bases and the J gene lost 3 bases, with 16 bases spanning the gap. Germline assignment: CDR1 SGHRS and CDR2 YFSETQ. The CDR3 region is CASSPGGPDDYGYTF. The CDR3 coding sequence is TGCGCCAGCAGCCCGGGCGGGCCAGACGACTATGGCTACACCTTC.

Ten or more counts support this clonotype. The V call is TRBV30, the J call TRBJ2-7; TRBD2 aligns across 11 bases. The CDR3 extends over 15 amino acids. V lost 6 bases and J lost 6; bases outside the gene matches: 13. The germline gives CDR1 GTSNPN, CDR2 SVGIG (reference sequence). This chain's CDR3 is CACPTSGSGISEQYF. The DNA of the CDR3 is TGTGCCTGCCCCACTAGCGGGAGCGGAATCAGCGAGCAGTACTTC.

This clonotype has more than one count but fewer than ten. This may come from a read error, since a much larger clone is one base off. The chain recombines TRBV6-6 with TRBJ1-6; D might be TRBD1 (5 bases). The CDR3 loop spans 14 amino acids. The V gene's germline CDR1 is MNHNY and CDR2 SVGAGI (reference sequence). CDR3 protein: CASSYSYGGSPFHF. DNA of the CDR3: TGTGCCAGCAGTTACTCGTATGGGGGATCACCCTTCCACTTT.

The V gene is TRBV6-6, the J gene TRBJ2-7; D gene ambiguous. CDR3 size: 15 residues. V lost 7 bases, J lost 10 bases, and 26 bases lay in between. The V gene's germline CDR1 is MNHNY and CDR2 SVGAGI (reference sequence). CDR3: CASMPEGSTPYGQYF. CDR3 DNA: TGTGCCAGCATGCCCGAAGGTTCAACCCCCTACGGTCAGTACTTC.

Points on this clonotype: Germline is not matched at one junction end, which may reflect a read error. This sequence joins TRBV11-2 and TRBJ2-1; D is undetermined. There are 12 residues in the CDR3. Per germline, CDR1 SGHAT and CDR2 FQNNGV. The CDR3 DNA follows: TGTGCCAGCAGCTTAGGTAAAAATGCGCAGTTTTTT. As protein: CASSLGKNAQFF. Together with reference TRBV11-2 and TRBJ2-1, the CDR3 gives the full variable domain: EAGVAQSPRYKIIEKRQSVAFWCNPISGHATLYWYQQILGQGPKLLIQFQNNGVVDDSQLPKDRFSAERLKGVDSTLKIQPAKLEDSAVYLCASSLGKNAQFFGPGTRLTVL.